This T cell receptor (beta chain) came from a study of cytomegalovirus exposure and HLA in healthy donors. On the study more broadly: An earlier analysis identified 117 million unique TCR beta sequences in 170 million or so T cells. Roughly 86 million unique TCRs from HLA-typed donors made up an early data release. General study points: The presence/absence work took it that sequencing depth was about the same across donors. Segments of the TCR beta V type were, in most cases, productive about 87% or about 30% of the time in an earlier analysis.

With 60 Vbeta and 13 Jbeta primers, the PCR was carried out. Assay: immunoSEQ multiplex PCR; the TCRdb copy retains only in-frame clones and omits some. The sample includes roughly 110,000 clones, around 70% seen only once; the top ten take roughly 4.2%. Per germline, CDR1 MDHEN and CDR2 SYDVKM. Deletions cut 5 bases from V and 0 bases from J, with 10 bases between. CDR3 length: 14 amino acids. Comment on this clone: What it recognizes is unknown.

V and J are TRBV28 and TRBJ1-1; D is unclear. The source of this sequence is a woman aged 35 to 49 in good health and CMV-seropositive. Material: PBMCs. CDR3 sequence: CASSAGGMNTEAFF. The CDR3 DNA is TGTGCCAGCAGTGCCGGCGGTATGAACACTGAAGCTTTCTTT.